This T cell receptor (beta chain) emerged from a study of tumor-infiltrating lymphocytes in primary liver carcinoma. Study-level information: The patient group consisted of men and women aged 30 to 69 years.

Trimming took off 1 base at V and 6 bases at J, with 16 bases between the two ends. The CDR3 length is 14 residues. Germline V gene sequence: CDR1 SQVTM, CDR2 ANQGSEA. TCR beta cDNA was prepared out of roughly 0.5 ug total RNA by means of a constant-region primer. Sequencing libraries for TCR beta derived from three nested multiplex PCR rounds that used slightly modified ARM-PCR. The two initial PCR rounds, roughly 9 cycles each, used TRBV1-TRBV30 forward and C-beta reverse primers. TCRdb ran MiXCR on the multiplex PCR reads and lists one entry per CDR3 protein. The sample includes about 320,000 distinct CDR3 sequences, about 50% of them seen just once. Researchers drew blood RNA from unsorted whole blood and extracted germline DNA as well. What was collected before surgery was about 4 milliliters of peripheral blood.

Input material: peripheral blood. The TCR originated in a woman aged 25 to 39 with primary liver carcinoma and hepatitis B virus infection. V gene TRBV29-1 combines with J gene TRBJ2-7, with D possibly being TRBD2 (5 bases). The chain's CDR3 is CSVEVIGLPSEQYF. For the CDR3, the DNA is TGCAGCGTTGAAGTGATCGGACTCCCCTCCGAGCAGTACTTC.